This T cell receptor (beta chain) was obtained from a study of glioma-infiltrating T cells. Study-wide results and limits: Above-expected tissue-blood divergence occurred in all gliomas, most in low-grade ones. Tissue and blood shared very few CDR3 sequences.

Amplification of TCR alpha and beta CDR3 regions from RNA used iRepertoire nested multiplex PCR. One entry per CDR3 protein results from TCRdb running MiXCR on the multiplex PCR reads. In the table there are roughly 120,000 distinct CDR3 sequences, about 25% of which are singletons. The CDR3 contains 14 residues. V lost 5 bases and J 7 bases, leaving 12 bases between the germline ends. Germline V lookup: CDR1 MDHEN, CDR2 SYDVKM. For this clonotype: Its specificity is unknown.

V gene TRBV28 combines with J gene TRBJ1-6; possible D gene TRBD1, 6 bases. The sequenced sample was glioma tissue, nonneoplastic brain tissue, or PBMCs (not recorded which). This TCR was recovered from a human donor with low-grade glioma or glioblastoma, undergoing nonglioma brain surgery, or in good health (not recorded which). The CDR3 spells CASSPGGRNSPLHF. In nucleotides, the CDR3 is TGTGCCAGCAGTCCCGGGGGCCGAAATTCACCCCTCCACTTT.